This TCR beta chain derives from a study of technical replicates of blood from several donors. Measured with immunoSEQ multiplex PCR; TCRdb has only the in-frame clones, and not every one. The sample includes 14,000 or so clones, roughly 88% of them seen just once. The sequence derives from a human donor in good health. Source material: PBMCs.

CDR3 residues: CASSLYSGVPAYEQYF. DNA for the CDR3: TGTGCCAGCAGTTTATATAGCGGGGTCCCCGCCTACGAGCAGTACTTC. The rearrangement joins TRBV27 to TRBJ2-7; 8 bases align to TRBD2. The length of the CDR3 is 16 residues. The junction had 7 bases not matched to a gene; V was cut back by 1 base and J by 2 bases. Germline assignment: CDR1 MNHEY and CDR2 SMNVEV (reference sequence).